This T cell receptor (beta chain) was found in a study of T cell repertoires in cytomegalovirus infection. TCRdb redid the calling of the reads with MiXCR, one entry per CDR3 protein. This table holds about 400,000 distinct CDR3 sequences, over 15% found once. The CDR3 has 15 residues. Germline V gene sequence: CDR1 SGHRS, CDR2 YFSETQ. J lost 3 bases, V lost 4 bases, and 7 bases had no gene match. The receptor was isolated from a human donor in good health (CMV status not recorded). Some clones in this sample may be carry-over from other donors' samples. Source material: PBMCs. V and J are TRBV5-1 and TRBJ2-5; 9 bases are shared with TRBD2. CDR3 nucleotides: TGCGCCAGCAGCATCGGACTAGCGTGGGAAGAGACCCAGTACTTC. Its translation is CASSIGLAWEETQYF.